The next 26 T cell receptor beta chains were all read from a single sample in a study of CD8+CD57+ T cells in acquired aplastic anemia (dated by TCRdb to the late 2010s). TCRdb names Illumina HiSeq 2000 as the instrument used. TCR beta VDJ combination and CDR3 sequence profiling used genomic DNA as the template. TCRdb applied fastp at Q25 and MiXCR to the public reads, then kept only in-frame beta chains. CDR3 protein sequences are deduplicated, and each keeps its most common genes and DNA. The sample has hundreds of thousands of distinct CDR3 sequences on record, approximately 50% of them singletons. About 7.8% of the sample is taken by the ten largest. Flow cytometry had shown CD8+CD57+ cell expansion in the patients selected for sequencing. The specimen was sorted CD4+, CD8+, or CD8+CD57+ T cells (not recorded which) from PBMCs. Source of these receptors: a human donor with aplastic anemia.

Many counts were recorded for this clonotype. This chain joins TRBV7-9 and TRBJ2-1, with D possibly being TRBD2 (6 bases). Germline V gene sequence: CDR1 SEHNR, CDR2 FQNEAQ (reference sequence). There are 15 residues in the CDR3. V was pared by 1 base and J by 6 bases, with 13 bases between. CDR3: CASSLVGGARNEQFF. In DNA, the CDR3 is TGTGCCAGCAGCTTAGTAGGCGGGGCCCGCAATGAGCAGTTCTTC.

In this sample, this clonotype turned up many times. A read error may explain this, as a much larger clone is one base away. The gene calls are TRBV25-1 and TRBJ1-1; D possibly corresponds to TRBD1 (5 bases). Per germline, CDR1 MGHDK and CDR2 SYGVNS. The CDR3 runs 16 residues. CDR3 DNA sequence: TGTGCCAGCAGTGATTTCCTCGCCACCCCAGGGAGGGTAGCTTCCTTT. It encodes CASSDFLATPGRVASF. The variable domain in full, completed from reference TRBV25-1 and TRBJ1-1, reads EADIYQTPRYLVIGTGKKITLECSQTMGHDKMYWYQQDPGMELHLIHYSYGVNSTEKGDLSSESTVSRIRTEHFPLTLESARPSHTSQYLCASSDFLATPGRVASFGQGTRLTVV.

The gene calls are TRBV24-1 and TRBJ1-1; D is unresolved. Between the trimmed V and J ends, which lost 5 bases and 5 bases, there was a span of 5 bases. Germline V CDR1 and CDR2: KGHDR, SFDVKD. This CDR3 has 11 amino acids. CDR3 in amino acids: CATSVGTEAFF. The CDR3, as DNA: TGTGCCACCAGTGTAGGAACTGAAGCTTTCTTT.

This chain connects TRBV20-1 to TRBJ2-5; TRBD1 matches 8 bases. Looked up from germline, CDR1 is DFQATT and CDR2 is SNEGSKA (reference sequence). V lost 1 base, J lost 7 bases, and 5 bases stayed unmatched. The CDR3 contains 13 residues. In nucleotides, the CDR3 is TGCAGTGCTAGAGGGACAGGGCTTTGGACCCAGTACTTC. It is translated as CSARGTGLWTQYF.

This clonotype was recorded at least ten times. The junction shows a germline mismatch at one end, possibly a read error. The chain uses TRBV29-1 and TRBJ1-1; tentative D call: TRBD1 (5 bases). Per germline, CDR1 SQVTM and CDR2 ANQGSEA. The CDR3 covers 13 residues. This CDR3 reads CSVEDPRDRSFGF. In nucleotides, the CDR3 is TGCAGCGTTGAAGATCCCCGCGACAGAAGCTTTGGGTTT.

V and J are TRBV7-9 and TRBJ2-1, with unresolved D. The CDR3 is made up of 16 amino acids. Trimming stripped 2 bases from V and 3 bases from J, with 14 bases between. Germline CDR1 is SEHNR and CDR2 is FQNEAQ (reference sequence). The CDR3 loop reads CASSLRTEQIYNEQFF. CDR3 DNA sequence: TGTGCCAGCAGCTTACGAACAGAGCAAATCTACAATGAGCAGTTCTTC. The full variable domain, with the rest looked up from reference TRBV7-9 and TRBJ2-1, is DTGVSQNPRHKITKRGQNVTFRCDPISEHNRLYWYRQTLGQGPEFLTYFQNEAQLEKSRLLSDRFSAERPKGSFSTLEIQRTEQGDSAMYLCASSLRTEQIYNEQFFGPGTRLTVL.

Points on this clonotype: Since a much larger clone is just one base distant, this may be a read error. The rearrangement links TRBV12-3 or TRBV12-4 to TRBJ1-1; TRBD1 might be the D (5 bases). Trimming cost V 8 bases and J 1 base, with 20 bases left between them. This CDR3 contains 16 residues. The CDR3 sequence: CASLQIGEGKNTEAFF. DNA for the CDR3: TGTGCCAGCCTTCAGATAGGGGAAGGTAAGAACACTGAAGCTTTCTTT.

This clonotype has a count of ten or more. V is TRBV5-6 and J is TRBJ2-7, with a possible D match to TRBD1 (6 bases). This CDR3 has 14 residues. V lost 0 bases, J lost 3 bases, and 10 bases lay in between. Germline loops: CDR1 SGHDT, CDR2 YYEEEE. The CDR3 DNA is TGTGCCAGCAGCTTGGCCGGGACAAACTACGAGCAGTACTTC. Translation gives CASSLAGTNYEQYF. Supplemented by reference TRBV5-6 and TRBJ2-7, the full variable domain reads DAGVTQSPTHLIKTRGQQVTLRCSPKSGHDTVSWYQQALGQGPQFIFQYYEEEERQRGNFPDRFSGHQFPNYSSELNVNALLLGDSALYLCASSLAGTNYEQYFGPGTRLTVT.

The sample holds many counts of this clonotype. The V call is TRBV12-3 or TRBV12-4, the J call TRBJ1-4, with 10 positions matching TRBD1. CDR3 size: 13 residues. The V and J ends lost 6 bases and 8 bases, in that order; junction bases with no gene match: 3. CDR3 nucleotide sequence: TGTGCCAGCAGCGCGGGACAGGGGGAAAAACTGTTTTTT. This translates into CASSAGQGEKLFF.

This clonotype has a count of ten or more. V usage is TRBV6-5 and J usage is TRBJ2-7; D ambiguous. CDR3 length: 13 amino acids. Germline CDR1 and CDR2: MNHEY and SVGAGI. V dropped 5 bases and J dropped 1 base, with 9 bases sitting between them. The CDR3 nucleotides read TGTGCCAGCAGTGCAGACCGGTCCTACGAGCAGTACTTC. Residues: CASSADRSYEQYF.

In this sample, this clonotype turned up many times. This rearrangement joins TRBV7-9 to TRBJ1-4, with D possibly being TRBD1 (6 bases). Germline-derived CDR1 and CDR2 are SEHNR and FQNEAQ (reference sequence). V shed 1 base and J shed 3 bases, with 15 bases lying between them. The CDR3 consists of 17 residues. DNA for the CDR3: TGTGCCAGCAGCTTAGGCTTCAGGGGACGGGCTAATGAAAAACTGTTTTTT. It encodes CASSLGFRGRANEKLFF.

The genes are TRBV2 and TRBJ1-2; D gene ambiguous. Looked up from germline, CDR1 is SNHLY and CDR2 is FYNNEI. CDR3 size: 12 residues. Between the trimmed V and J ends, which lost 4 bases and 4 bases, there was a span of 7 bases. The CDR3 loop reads CASSVGTYGYTF. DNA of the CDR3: TGTGCCAGCAGTGTCGGTACCTATGGCTACACCTTC. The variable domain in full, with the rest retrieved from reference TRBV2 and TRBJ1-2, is EPEVTQTPSHQVTQMGQEVILRCVPISNHLYFYWYRQILGQKVEFLVSFYNNEISEKSEIFDDQFSVERPDGSNFTLKIRSTKLEDSAMYFCASSVGTYGYTFGSGTRLTVV.

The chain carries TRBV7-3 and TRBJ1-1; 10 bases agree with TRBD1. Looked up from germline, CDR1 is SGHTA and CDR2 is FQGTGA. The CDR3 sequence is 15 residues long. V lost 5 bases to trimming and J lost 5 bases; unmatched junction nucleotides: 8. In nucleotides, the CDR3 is TGTGCCAGCAGCCTTCGACAGGGGGCGACAACTGAAGCTTTCTTT. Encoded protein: CASSLRQGATTEAFF.

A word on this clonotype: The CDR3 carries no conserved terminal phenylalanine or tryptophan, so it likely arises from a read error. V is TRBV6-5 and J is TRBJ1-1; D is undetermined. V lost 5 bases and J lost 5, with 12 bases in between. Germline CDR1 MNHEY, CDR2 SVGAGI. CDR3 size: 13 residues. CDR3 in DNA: TGTGCCAGCAGTAACCACTCAGAGACTGAAGCTTTCTCT. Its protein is CASSNHSETEAFS.

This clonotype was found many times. As DNA, the CDR3 is TGCGCCAGCAGCCAAGCACTGGGACAGGCTACTTACGAGCAGTACTTC. This encodes CASSQALGQATYEQYF. V usage is TRBV4-1 and J usage is TRBJ2-7, with 8 positions matching TRBD1. Trimming at V came to 1 base and at J to 4 bases, leaving 9 bases not matched to a gene. Germline lookup yields CDR1 MGHRA and CDR2 YSYEKL. The CDR3 consists of 16 residues.

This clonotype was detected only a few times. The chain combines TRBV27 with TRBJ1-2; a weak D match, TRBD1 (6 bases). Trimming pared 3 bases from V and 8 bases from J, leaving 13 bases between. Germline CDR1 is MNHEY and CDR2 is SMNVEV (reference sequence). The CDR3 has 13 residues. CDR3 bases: TGTGCCAGCAGTTTCCTACAGGGCTCCGGCTACACCTTC. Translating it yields CASSFLQGSGYTF.

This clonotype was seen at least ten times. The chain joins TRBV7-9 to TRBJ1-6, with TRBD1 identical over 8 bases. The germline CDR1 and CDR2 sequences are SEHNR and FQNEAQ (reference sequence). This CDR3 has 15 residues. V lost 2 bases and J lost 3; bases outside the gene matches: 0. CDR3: CASSLTGGYNSPLHF. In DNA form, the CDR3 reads TGTGCCAGCAGCTTAACAGGGGGCTATAATTCACCCCTCCACTTT.

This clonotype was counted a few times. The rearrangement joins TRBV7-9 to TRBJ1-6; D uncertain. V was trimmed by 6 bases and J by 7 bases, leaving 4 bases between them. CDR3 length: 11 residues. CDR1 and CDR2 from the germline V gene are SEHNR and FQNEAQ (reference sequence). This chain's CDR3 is CASRGNSPLHF. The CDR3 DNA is TGTGCCAGCAGGGGGAATTCACCCCTCCACTTT.

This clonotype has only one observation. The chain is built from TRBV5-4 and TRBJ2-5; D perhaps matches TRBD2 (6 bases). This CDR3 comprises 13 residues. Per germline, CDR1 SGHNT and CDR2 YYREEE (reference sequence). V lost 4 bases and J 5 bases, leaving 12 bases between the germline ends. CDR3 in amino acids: CASSTGDFETQYF. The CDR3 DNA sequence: TGTGCCAGCAGCACTGGGGACTTTGAGACCCAGTACTTC.

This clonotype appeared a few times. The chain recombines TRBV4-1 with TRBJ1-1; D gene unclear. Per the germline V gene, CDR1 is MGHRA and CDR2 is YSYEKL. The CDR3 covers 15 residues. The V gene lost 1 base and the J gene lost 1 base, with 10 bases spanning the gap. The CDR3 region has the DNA TGCGCCAGCAGCCAAGTGCTGGGGTCGAACACTGAAGCTTTCTTT. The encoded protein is CASSQVLGSNTEAFF.

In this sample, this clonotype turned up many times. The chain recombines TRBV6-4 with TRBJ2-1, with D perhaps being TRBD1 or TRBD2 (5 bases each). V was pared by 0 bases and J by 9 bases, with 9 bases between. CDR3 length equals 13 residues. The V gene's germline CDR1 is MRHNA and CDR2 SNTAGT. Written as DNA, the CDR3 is TGTGCCAGCAGTGACTCCGGGGACGGTGAGCAGTTCTTC. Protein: CASSDSGDGEQFF.

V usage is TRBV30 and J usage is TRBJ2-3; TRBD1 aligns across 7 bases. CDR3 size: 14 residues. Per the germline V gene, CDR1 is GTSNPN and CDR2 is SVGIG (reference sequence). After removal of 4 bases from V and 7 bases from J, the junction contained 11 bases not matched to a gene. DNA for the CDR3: TGTGCCTGGAACGGACAGGAATATGGATATACGCAGTATTTT. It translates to CAWNGQEYGYTQYF.

CDR3 sequence reads: CAISESRETQYF. The CDR3 nucleotides are TGTGCCATCAGTGAGTCGAGAGAGACCCAGTACTTC. This chain joins TRBV10-3 and TRBJ2-5; no clear D gene. Germline CDR1 reads ENHRY; CDR2 reads SYGVKD. Trimming shortened V by 0 bases and J by 4 bases, and 3 bases separated the two germline ends. CDR3 length: 12 amino acids.

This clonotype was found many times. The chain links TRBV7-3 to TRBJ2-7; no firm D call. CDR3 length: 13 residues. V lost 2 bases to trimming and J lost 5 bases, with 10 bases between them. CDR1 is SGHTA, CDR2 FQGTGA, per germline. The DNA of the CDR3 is TGTGCCAGCAGCTTAGGACGGTACAACGAGCAGTACTTC. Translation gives CASSLGRYNEQYF.

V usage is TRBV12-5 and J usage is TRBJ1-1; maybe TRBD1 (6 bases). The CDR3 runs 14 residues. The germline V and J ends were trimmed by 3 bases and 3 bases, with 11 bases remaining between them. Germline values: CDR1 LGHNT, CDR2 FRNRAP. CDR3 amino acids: CASGLGGKDTEAFF. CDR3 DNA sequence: TGTGCTAGTGGTTTAGGGGGGAAGGACACTGAAGCTTTCTTT.

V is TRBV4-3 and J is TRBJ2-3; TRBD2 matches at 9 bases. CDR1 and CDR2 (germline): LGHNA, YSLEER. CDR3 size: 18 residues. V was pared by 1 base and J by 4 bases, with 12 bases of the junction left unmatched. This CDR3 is CASSQAYQLAGLPDTQYF. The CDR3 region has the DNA TGCGCCAGCAGCCAAGCTTATCAACTAGCGGGCCTTCCAGATACGCAGTATTTT.